Shown below are 24 T cell receptor beta chains from a single sample sequenced in a study of cytomegalovirus exposure and HLA in healthy donors. Amplification used 60 Vbeta primers and 13 Jbeta primers. TCRdb's table, derived via immunoSEQ multiplex PCR, lists solely in-frame clones and lacks some. The sample has about 200,000 clones; 70% to 90% are singletons. The sample comprised PBMCs. The origin of the receptors is a woman aged 50 to 60 in good health and CMV-seronegative.

V usage is TRBV18 and J usage is TRBJ2-7; 7 positions match TRBD2. Germline loops: CDR1 KGHSH, CDR2 LQKENI. The CDR3 is 13 residues long. V was pared by 2 bases and J by 2 bases, with 0 bases of the junction left unmatched. The CDR3 bases are TGTGCCAGCTCACCAGGACTAGCCTACGAGCAGTACTTC. Amino acid sequence: CASSPGLAYEQYF. Combining the CDR3 with reference TRBV18 and TRBJ2-7 gives the whole variable domain NAGVMQNPRHLVRRRGQEARLRCSPMKGHSHVYWYRQLPEEGLKFMVYLQKENIIDESGMPKERFSAEFPKEGPSILRIQQVVRGDSAAYFCASSPGLAYEQYFGPGTRLTVT.

This chain joins TRBV7-9 and TRBJ1-4; 9 bases map to TRBD1. The V gene end was trimmed by 3 bases and the J gene end by 5 bases; junction bases not matched to a gene: 1. Germline CDR1 reads SEHNR; CDR2 reads FQNEAQ (reference sequence). The CDR3 loop spans 14 amino acids. The CDR3 nucleotides are TGTGCCAGCAGCTTTGGACAGGGGAATGAAAAACTGTTTTTT. Its protein product is CASSFGQGNEKLFF.

CDR3 residues: CAWSVHWTDEAFF. CDR3 sequence (DNA): TGTGCCTGGAGTGTCCATTGGACAGATGAAGCTTTCTTT. This rearrangement joins TRBV30 to TRBJ1-1, with D perhaps TRBD1 (6 bases). The CDR3 spans 13 residues. Looked up from germline, CDR1 is GTSNPN and CDR2 is SVGIG (reference sequence). V gave up 0 bases and J gave up 7 bases, with 12 bases separating them.

The rearrangement links TRBV7-6 to TRBJ1-1; D not certain. Germline assignment: CDR1 SGHVS and CDR2 FNYEAQ. The CDR3 has 12 amino acids. The V gene lost 3 bases and the J gene lost 4 bases, with 6 bases spanning the gap. CDR3 sequence (DNA): TGTGCCAGCAGCTTTTCAGGCACTGAAGCTTTCTTT. Residues: CASSFSGTEAFF.

The chain is built from TRBV29-1 and TRBJ1-5; D perhaps matches TRBD1 (5 bases). V was trimmed by 4 bases and J by 4 bases, leaving 8 bases between them. CDR3 length: 12 amino acids. CDR1 and CDR2 from the germline V gene are SQVTM and ANQGSEA. Here the CDR3 DNA reads TGCAGCGTTGGGGGCAGGAATCAGCCCCAGCATTTT. Its protein is CSVGGRNQPQHF.

As for this clone: Other nucleotide sequences in the sample specify the same CDR3. The chain links TRBV11-3 to TRBJ1-1, with a possible D match to TRBD1 (6 bases). CDR3 length: 15 residues. Looked up from germline, CDR1 is SGHNT and CDR2 is YENEEA. Trimming took 1 base from V and 4 from J, leaving 13 bases between them. The CDR3 region is CASSLGNREGTEAFF. The CDR3 DNA is TGTGCCAGCAGCTTAGGGAACAGGGAGGGCACTGAAGCTTTCTTT.

The sample holds one count of this clone. The CDR3 here is CASSIPRVNQPQHF. CDR3 DNA: TGTGCCAGTAGTATCCCCCGCGTCAATCAGCCCCAGCATTTT. The chain employs TRBV19 and TRBJ1-5, with no clear D. V gave up 3 bases and J gave up 3 bases, with 9 bases separating them. This CDR3 is 14 amino acids long. Germline V CDR1 and CDR2: LNHDA, SQIVND (reference sequence).

The chain is built from TRBV29-1 and TRBJ2-5; TRBD2 matches at 9 bases. Trimming removed 6 bases from V and 3 bases from J; junction bases left unmatched: 5. The CDR3 consists of 13 residues. Germline V gene lookup returns CDR1 SQVTM and CDR2 ANQGSEA. The CDR3 region is CSVEGLAEETQYF. Here the CDR3 DNA reads TGCAGCGTCGAGGGACTAGCAGAAGAGACCCAGTACTTC.

The V call is TRBV6-1, the J call TRBJ2-7; 8 nucleotides match TRBD2. Germline-derived CDR1 and CDR2 are MNHNS and SASEGT. The CDR3 covers 13 residues. J lost 1 base, V lost 8 bases, and 4 bases had no gene match. CDR3 nucleotide sequence: TGTGCCAGCCGCCAGCGGGAGTCCTACGAGCAGTACTTC. Translation gives CASRQRESYEQYF.

This clone occurred a few times. V and J are TRBV5-6 and TRBJ2-6; D perhaps matches TRBD2 (6 bases). V lost 0 bases, J lost 2 bases, and 12 bases lay in between. CDR3 length: 17 residues. Germline V CDR1 and CDR2: SGHDT, YYEEEE. The CDR3 bases are TGTGCCAGCAGCTTGGAGCAGGGACTGGCTGGGGCCAACGTCCTGACTTTC. It is translated as CASSLEQGLAGANVLTF.

The J gene is TRBJ2-5, the V gene TRBV7-8; 12 positions match TRBD2. V lost 3 bases, J lost 5 bases, and 7 bases stayed unmatched. The CDR3 spans 16 residues. Germline lookup yields CDR1 SGHVS and CDR2 FQNEAQ. The CDR3 bases are TGTGCCAGCAGCTTTCTAGCGGGAGGGCCTCGGGAGACCCAGTACTTC. Translating gives CASSFLAGGPRETQYF.

The sample holds a few counts of this clone. V is TRBV2 and J is TRBJ2-2; 7 nucleotides align to TRBD1. J lost 4 bases, V lost 7 bases, and 6 bases had no gene match. Germline CDR1 SNHLY, CDR2 FYNNEI. This CDR3 is 14 amino acids long. CDR3: CASTRGLGTGELFF. The CDR3 nucleotides read TGTGCCAGCACGAGGGGGCTGGGCACCGGGGAGCTGTTTTTT.

The chain couples TRBV27 to TRBJ1-2; D is unresolved. The CDR3 extends over 14 amino acids. Germline V gene lookup returns CDR1 MNHEY and CDR2 SMNVEV (reference sequence). The ends were cut back, 5 bases at V and 5 bases at J, with 15 bases in the middle. The DNA of the CDR3 is TGTGCCAGCAGTCTCAATAGCCGGAGGTATGGCTACACCTTC. Translated, it gives CASSLNSRRYGYTF.

This clone was counted a single time. The chain uses TRBV19 and TRBJ2-2; D might be TRBD1 (6 bases). The CDR3 loop spans 15 amino acids. CDR1 and CDR2 (germline): LNHDA, SQIVND (reference sequence). Deletions cut 5 bases from V and 3 bases from J, with 13 bases between. Here the CDR3 reads CASSATGRDTGELFF. CDR3 bases: TGTGCCAGTAGTGCCACAGGGAGAGACACCGGGGAGCTGTTTTTT.

The chain has TRBV15 and TRBJ1-5, with 7 bases fitting TRBD1. The germline V gene encodes CDR1 LNHNV and CDR2 YYDKDF (reference sequence). V was pared by 1 base and J by 3 bases, with 9 bases of the junction left unmatched. The CDR3 has 17 amino acids. The CDR3 DNA sequence: TGTGCCACCAGCAGAGGACTTAACAGGGGCCTCAATCAGCCCCAGCATTTT. Translation gives CATSRGLNRGLNQPQHF.

The chain joins TRBV5-1 to TRBJ2-1; 11 bases map to TRBD2. CDR1 and CDR2 (germline): SGHRS, YFSETQ. Trimming cost V 0 bases and J 9 bases; bases outside gene matches: 5. This CDR3 is 15 amino acids long. CDR3 sequence: CASSLGLAGLGEQFF. CDR3 nucleotide sequence: TGCGCCAGCAGCTTGGGACTAGCGGGACTTGGTGAGCAGTTCTTC. The whole variable domain, filled in from reference TRBV5-1 and TRBJ2-1, reads KAGVTQTPRYLIKTRGQQVTLSCSPISGHRSVSWYQQTPGQGLQFLFEYFSETQRNKGNFPGRFSGRQFSNSRSEMNVSTLELGDSALYLCASSLGLAGLGEQFFGPGTRLTVL.

This sequence joins TRBV7-9 and TRBJ2-7, with D hard to call. Per the germline V gene, CDR1 is SEHNR and CDR2 is FQNEAQ (reference sequence). The CDR3 is made up of 13 amino acids. V was shortened by 4 bases and J by 3 bases, with 10 bases between the two germline ends. The CDR3 loop is CASSSGVLYEQYF. The CDR3 DNA sequence: TGTGCCAGCAGCTCCGGAGTCCTCTACGAGCAGTACTTC. Drawing the rest from reference TRBV7-9 and TRBJ2-7, the complete variable domain is DTGVSQNPRHKITKRGQNVTFRCDPISEHNRLYWYRQTLGQGPEFLTYFQNEAQLEKSRLLSDRFSAERPKGSFSTLEIQRTEQGDSAMYLCASSSGVLYEQYFGPGTRLTVT.

This clone has only one observation. The chain recombines TRBV4-3 with TRBJ2-7, with TRBD1 matching over 11 bases. Trimming at V came to 3 bases and at J to 1 base, leaving 2 bases not matched to a gene. CDR3 length: 15 residues. CDR1 is LGHNA and CDR2 is YSLEER in the germline V gene. The CDR3 is CASSHGTGGSYEQYF. The CDR3 nucleotides are TGCGCCAGCAGCCACGGGACAGGGGGGTCCTACGAGCAGTACTTC.

This clone has just a few counts. The V gene is TRBV7-6, the J gene TRBJ2-3, with D perhaps matching TRBD2 (6 bases). Trimming cost V 6 bases and J 5 bases, with 12 bases left between them. In germline, CDR1 is SGHVS, CDR2 FNYEAQ. This CDR3 has 13 residues. CDR3 loop: CASSGGQGDTQYF. The DNA of the CDR3 is TGTGCCAGCAGTGGAGGGCAGGGAGATACGCAGTATTTT.

The chain has TRBV28 and TRBJ2-3; TRBD1 agrees at 7 bases. The germline gives CDR1 MDHEN, CDR2 SYDVKM. V trimming: 6 bases; J trimming: 7 bases; junction bases outside the gene matches: 10. This CDR3 comprises 14 residues. The CDR3 sequence: CASSPSTGSNTQYF. CDR3 sequence (DNA): TGTGCCAGCAGCCCCTCGACAGGGTCGAATACGCAGTATTTT.

The rearrangement joins TRBV27 to TRBJ2-5, with D maybe TRBD1 (6 bases). CDR3 length: 14 residues. Germline CDR1 is MNHEY and CDR2 is SMNVEV (reference sequence). Trimming cost V 3 bases and J 11 bases, with 19 bases left between them. CDR3 in DNA: TGTGCCAGCAGTTTCGGGACACCCGGGGCTGAGCAGTACTTC. Protein sequence: CASSFGTPGAEQYF.

Here the CDR3 reads CASSLTGGNYGYTF. The CDR3, as DNA: TGTGCCAGCAGCTTGACAGGGGGGAACTATGGCTACACCTTC. The rearrangement links TRBV5-4 to TRBJ1-2; the match to TRBD1 covers 8 bases. The CDR3 loop spans 14 amino acids. CDR1 and CDR2 from the germline V gene are SGHNT and YYREEE (reference sequence). J was trimmed by 2 bases and V by 1 base; bases with no gene match: 1.

J is TRBJ1-5 and V is TRBV7-2, with D hard to call. The germline V gene has CDR1 SGHTA and CDR2 FQGNSA. The ends were cut back, 1 base at V and 4 bases at J, with 5 bases in the middle. The CDR3 contains 13 residues. The CDR3, as DNA: TGTGCCAGCAGCTTAGAACAAAATCAGCCCCAGCATTTT. Its protein product is CASSLEQNQPQHF.

In this sample, this clone turned up once. This chain connects TRBV19 to TRBJ2-2; 8 positions match TRBD2. Germline V gene lookup returns CDR1 LNHDA and CDR2 SQIVND (reference sequence). The trim removed 1 base at V and 4 bases at J, leaving 8 bases unmatched. This CDR3 has 17 amino acids. This CDR3 reads CASSIVPGGPSTGELFF. The CDR3 region has the DNA TGTGCCAGTAGTATAGTGCCGGGAGGGCCGAGCACCGGGGAGCTGTTTTTT.